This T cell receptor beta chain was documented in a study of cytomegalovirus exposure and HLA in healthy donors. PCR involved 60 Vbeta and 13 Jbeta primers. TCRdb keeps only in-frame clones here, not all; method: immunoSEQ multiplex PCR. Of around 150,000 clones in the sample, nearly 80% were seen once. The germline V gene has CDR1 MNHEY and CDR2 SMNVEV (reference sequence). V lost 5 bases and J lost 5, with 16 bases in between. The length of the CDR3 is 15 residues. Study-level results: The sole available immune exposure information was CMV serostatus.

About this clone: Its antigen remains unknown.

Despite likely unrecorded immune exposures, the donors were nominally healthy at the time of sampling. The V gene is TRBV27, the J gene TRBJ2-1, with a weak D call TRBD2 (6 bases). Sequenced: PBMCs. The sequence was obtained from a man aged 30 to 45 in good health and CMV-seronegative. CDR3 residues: CASSPYWGGDNEQFF. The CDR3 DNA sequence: TGTGCCAGCAGTCCCTATTGGGGCGGGGACAATGAGCAGTTCTTC.